One sample yielded the 29 T cell receptor beta chains listed below, sequenced in a study of T cell responses to AZD1222 COVID-19 vaccine (dated by TCRdb to about 2021). The sample's time point label is to be understood as: baseline before first vaccination. The library was produced with the immunoSEQ multiplex PCR assay. The immuneACCESS repertoire file appears here via TCRdb, limited to in-frame rearrangements. These files lack a portion of the clones; in checked studies, under half of the deficit traces to unresolved V genes, and the cause of the others is not known. For this sample the table gives around 95,000 clones, of which around nine tenths were detected only once. The leading ten clones occupy about 15% of the sample. The starting material was peripheral blood, obtained on day 0 of AZD1222 vaccination. The receptors were gathered from an adult in good health.

The chain links TRBV3-1 (or the pseudogene TRBV3-2) to TRBJ1-2; 9 bases line up with TRBD1. The CDR3 spans 16 residues. Germline loops: CDR1 LGHDT, CDR2 YNNKEL (reference sequence). V shed 4 bases and J 3 bases; nucleotides not matched to a gene: 9. In DNA form, the CDR3 reads TGTGCCAGCAGCCGGACCATGGACAGGGGATACTATGGCTACACCTTC. Translating gives CASSRTMDRGYYGYTF.

This clone has only a few counts. The genes are TRBV11-2 and TRBJ1-2; 10 nucleotides agree with TRBD1. CDR1 is SGHAT, CDR2 FQNNGV, per germline. This CDR3 is 16 amino acids long. V dropped 6 bases and J dropped 0; count of bases not matched to a gene: 7. The CDR3 reads CASSPGQGLANYGYTF. The DNA for the CDR3 is TGTGCCAGCAGTCCGGGACAGGGGTTAGCTAACTATGGCTACACCTTC.

Remarks on this clone: A clone one base away is much larger, so this may be a read error. This CDR3 reads CASSLVLNTEAFF. In DNA form, the CDR3 reads TGTGCCAGCAGCTTAGTCTTGAACACTGAAGCTTTCTTT. This chain joins TRBV13 and TRBJ1-1; D remains unclear. Trimming pared 1 base from V and 0 bases from J, leaving 3 bases between. The CDR3 contains 13 residues. Germline assignment: CDR1 PRHDT and CDR2 FYEKMQ (reference sequence).

V and J are TRBV6-6 and TRBJ1-5; D perhaps matches TRBD1 (5 bases). CDR3 size: 14 residues. V lost 7 bases and J 3 bases, leaving 13 bases between the germline ends. Germline V gene sequence: CDR1 MNHNY, CDR2 SVGAGI (reference sequence). CDR3 amino acids: CASNPEGLNQPQHF. For the CDR3, the DNA is TGTGCCAGCAATCCCGAGGGGCTCAATCAGCCCCAGCATTTT.

The chain couples TRBV7-8 to TRBJ2-7, with TRBD2 as a possible D gene (6 bases). The V gene's germline CDR1 is SGHVS and CDR2 FQNEAQ. This CDR3 has 16 amino acids. Trimming removed 3 bases from V and 5 bases from J, with 20 bases in between. This CDR3 reads CASSLRTGELLHEQYF. The CDR3 bases are TGTGCCAGCAGCTTGAGGACGGGAGAGTTGCTCCACGAGCAGTACTTC.

The V call is TRBV4-3, the J call TRBJ2-2, with 14 positions matching TRBD2. The trim removed 3 bases at V and 8 bases at J, leaving 14 bases unmatched. Germline V CDR1 and CDR2: LGHNA, YSLEER. The CDR3 has 19 residues. The CDR3 here is CASSQHPQTSGRAAGELFF. The CDR3 region has the DNA TGCGCCAGCAGCCAGCACCCACAGACTAGCGGGAGGGCGGCTGGGGAGCTGTTTTTT.

This chain uses TRBV11-2 with TRBJ1-4, with D hard to call. The V end was cut by 4 bases, the J end by 0 bases, with 9 bases between. CDR1 is SGHAT, CDR2 FQNNGV, per germline. This CDR3 is built from 15 residues. The CDR3 DNA sequence: TGTGCCAGCAGCTCGATGCCCGCAACTAATGAAAAACTGTTTTTT. It translates to CASSSMPATNEKLFF.

This chain uses TRBV7-2 with TRBJ2-1, with 10 bases fitting TRBD2. V dropped 2 bases and J dropped 9; count of bases not matched to a gene: 13. From germline, CDR1 is SGHTA and CDR2 FQGNSA. The CDR3 has 17 residues. The CDR3 is CASSLWVFGAGGLEQFF. In DNA form, the CDR3 reads TGTGCCAGCAGCTTATGGGTTTTCGGAGCGGGGGGGCTTGAGCAGTTCTTC.

The rearrangement links TRBV12-5 to TRBJ2-7, with 8 bases lining up with TRBD1. The germline gives CDR1 LGHNT, CDR2 FRNRAP. This CDR3 region has 15 residues. With V trimmed by 3 bases and J by 6 bases, 10 bases remained unmatched. In DNA, the CDR3 is TGTGCTAGTGGTTTCGGGCAGGGGGCTCCTCGCGAGCAGTACTTC. Amino acid sequence: CASGFGQGAPREQYF.

In its sample, this clone was seen once. V is TRBV30 and J is TRBJ1-5, with unresolved D. V shed 0 bases and J shed 6 bases, with 24 bases lying between them. CDR1 is GTSNPN, CDR2 SVGIG, per germline (reference sequence). The CDR3 is 18 residues long. CDR3 nucleotide sequence: TGTGCCTGGAGTGTCGGAGTTACCCGGACCCAACACCGTCAGCCCCAGCATTTT. It specifies CAWSVGVTRTQHRQPQHF.

The chain has TRBV6-5 and TRBJ1-5; 8 bases line up with TRBD1. Germline V lookup: CDR1 MNHEY, CDR2 SVGAGI. CDR3 size: 13 residues. The junction had 7 bases not matched to a gene; V was cut back by 8 bases and J by 7 bases. CDR3 protein: CASSDRGQQPQHF. The CDR3 region has the DNA TGTGCCAGCTCTGACAGGGGACAACAGCCCCAGCATTTT.

This clone appeared a single time. The chain carries TRBV12-3 or TRBV12-4 and TRBJ2-3, with D unresolved. The CDR3 loop spans 10 amino acids. V lost 8 bases to trimming and J lost 3 bases, with 3 bases between them. Here the CDR3 reads CASGTDTQYF. The CDR3 coding sequence is TGTGCCAGCGGAACAGATACGCAGTATTTT.

The chain is built from TRBV11-3 and TRBJ2-7, with 10 positions matching TRBD1. This CDR3 has 17 residues. From germline, CDR1 is SGHNT and CDR2 YENEEA. Losses at the gene ends were 3 bases for V and 5 bases for J; bases not matched to a gene: 13. The CDR3 here is CASSFGGIWGQGHEQYF. In DNA form, the CDR3 reads TGTGCCAGCAGCTTTGGGGGTATCTGGGGACAGGGGCACGAGCAGTACTTC.

V and J are TRBV18 and TRBJ1-5; D unresolved. Trimming stripped 3 bases from V and 2 bases from J, with 8 bases between. The CDR3 is made up of 14 amino acids. CDR1 and CDR2 (germline): KGHSH, LQKENI. CDR3 coding DNA: TGTGCCAGCTCACCCAACAATGGCAATCAGCCCCAGCATTTT. Protein: CASSPNNGNQPQHF.

The chain couples TRBV5-4 to TRBJ2-2, with D possibly being TRBD2 (7 bases). Germline-derived CDR1 and CDR2 are SGHNT and YYREEE (reference sequence). The CDR3 consists of 17 residues. V lost 7 bases and J 5 bases, leaving 24 bases between the germline ends. CDR3 protein: CASSRRGGTPGTGELFF. The CDR3 DNA is TGTGCCAGCTCCCGGAGGGGGGGGACCCCCGGGACCGGGGAGCTGTTTTTT.

The chain recombines TRBV5-4 with TRBJ1-1; D unclear. With 0 bases removed from V and 5 bases from J, the gap between germline ends came to 11 bases. The CDR3 is made up of 14 amino acids. CDR1 and CDR2 from the germline V gene are SGHNT and YYREEE (reference sequence). The CDR3 region has the DNA TGTGCCAGCAGCTTGGTTGAGGGAAGAACTGAAGCTTTCTTT. This encodes CASSLVEGRTEAFF.

The chain uses TRBV19 and TRBJ1-6; D unresolved. The CDR3 is made up of 14 amino acids. V lost 8 bases and J 3 bases, leaving 11 bases between the germline ends. Germline loops: CDR1 LNHDA, CDR2 SQIVND (reference sequence). CDR3 loop: CASAAQFYNSPLHF. Here the CDR3 DNA reads TGTGCCAGTGCGGCGCAGTTCTATAATTCACCCCTCCACTTT.

Here the CDR3 DNA reads TGTGCCAGCAGTTATGGACAGGGCACTGAAGCTTTCTTT. This encodes CASSYGQGTEAFF. The chain links TRBV6-5 to TRBJ1-1; 8 nucleotides agree with TRBD1. The germline V gene encodes CDR1 MNHEY and CDR2 SVGAGI. V shed 3 bases, J shed 4 bases, and the junction held 1 base outside the gene matches. This CDR3 is built from 13 residues.

The chain has TRBV28 and TRBJ1-4; no reliable D call. The length of the CDR3 is 16 residues. Per the germline V gene, CDR1 is MDHEN and CDR2 is SYDVKM. Trimming stripped 5 bases from V and 0 bases from J, with 13 bases between. DNA of the CDR3: TGTGCCAGCAGTAAAAACGACGGTGCAACTAATGAAAAACTGTTTTTT. Amino acids: CASSKNDGATNEKLFF.

J is TRBJ1-2 and V is TRBV7-8; no reliable D call. CDR1 and CDR2 (germline): SGHVS, FQNEAQ. Between the trimmed V and J ends, which lost 3 bases and 3 bases, there was a span of 17 bases. This CDR3 has 16 residues. The CDR3 spells CASSLRGPRPDYGYTF. CDR3 bases: TGTGCCAGCAGCTTGCGAGGTCCGCGGCCTGACTATGGCTACACCTTC.

V gene TRBV5-5 combines with J gene TRBJ1-5; D unclear. Between the trimmed V and J ends, which lost 5 bases and 4 bases, there was a span of 19 bases. The germline gives CDR1 SGHKS, CDR2 YYEKEE (reference sequence). The CDR3 runs to 16 residues. The CDR3: CASSLLADGLNQPQHF. CDR3 coding DNA: TGTGCCAGCAGTTTGCTCGCCGACGGACTGAATCAGCCCCAGCATTTT. Supplemented by reference TRBV5-5 and TRBJ1-5, the full variable domain reads DAGVTQSPTHLIKTRGQQVTLRCSPISGHKSVSWYQQVLGQGPQFIFQYYEKEERGRGNFPDRFSARQFPNYSSELNVNALLLGDSALYLCASSLLADGLNQPQHFGDGTRLSIL.

The V call is TRBV9, the J call TRBJ1-3; D gene ambiguous. V gave up 4 bases and J gave up 0 bases, with 17 bases separating them. The CDR3 consists of 17 residues. The germline gives CDR1 SGDLS, CDR2 YYNGEE. The CDR3 region is CASSTRTGTISGNTIYF. Written as DNA, the CDR3 is TGTGCCAGCAGCACCCGGACGGGAACAATCTCTGGAAACACCATATATTTT.

The sample holds one count of this clone. V and J are TRBV5-6 and TRBJ1-4; D unclear. This CDR3 has 16 residues. Per the germline V gene, CDR1 is SGHDT and CDR2 is YYEEEE. Trimming took off 1 base at V and 4 bases at J, with 14 bases between the two ends. In nucleotides, the CDR3 is TGTGCCAGCAGCTTGACGGCCAGCGCTTTTAATGAAAAACTGTTTTTT. It is translated as CASSLTASAFNEKLFF. The whole variable domain, filled in from reference TRBV5-6 and TRBJ1-4, reads DAGVTQSPTHLIKTRGQQVTLRCSPKSGHDTVSWYQQALGQGPQFIFQYYEEEERQRGNFPDRFSGHQFPNYSSELNVNALLLGDSALYLCASSLTASAFNEKLFFGSGTQLSVL.

The chain employs TRBV11-2 and TRBJ2-3; 10 bases line up with TRBD2. The CDR3 runs 18 residues. Trimming took 7 bases from V and 0 from J; bases not matched to a gene: 13. Germline CDR1 reads SGHAT; CDR2 reads FQNNGV. As DNA, the CDR3 is TGTGCCAGCACCCGGACTAGCGGAGCGGGTTCTAGCACAGATACGCAGTATTTT. This sequence encodes CASTRTSGAGSSTDTQYF. Drawing the rest from reference TRBV11-2 and TRBJ2-3, the complete variable domain is EAGVAQSPRYKIIEKRQSVAFWCNPISGHATLYWYQQILGQGPKLLIQFQNNGVVDDSQLPKDRFSAERLKGVDSTLKIQPAKLEDSAVYLCASTRTSGAGSSTDTQYFGPGTRLTVL.

CDR3 sequence: CASSPVAGVYNEQFF. The DNA for the CDR3 is TGTGCCAGCAGTCCGGTAGCGGGGGTTTACAATGAGCAGTTCTTC. The V and J genes are TRBV27 and TRBJ2-1, with 9 bases that match TRBD2. Germline loops: CDR1 MNHEY, CDR2 SMNVEV (reference sequence). The CDR3 has 15 residues. The trim removed 5 bases at V and 4 bases at J, leaving 6 bases unmatched.

The gene calls are TRBV5-6 and TRBJ1-4; D call uncertain. The CDR3 is 14 amino acids. Germline V gene lookup returns CDR1 SGHDT and CDR2 YYEEEE. Trimming pared 2 bases from V and 10 bases from J, leaving 15 bases between. The CDR3 region has the DNA TGTGCCAGCAGCTTCGGAATTCCCAACTCAAAACTGTTTTTT. Translation: CASSFGIPNSKLFF. Combining the CDR3 with reference TRBV5-6 and TRBJ1-4 gives the whole variable domain DAGVTQSPTHLIKTRGQQVTLRCSPKSGHDTVSWYQQALGQGPQFIFQYYEEEERQRGNFPDRFSGHQFPNYSSELNVNALLLGDSALYLCASSFGIPNSKLFFGSGTQLSVL.

The rearrangement links TRBV11-3 to TRBJ2-1, with D hard to call. CDR1 SGHNT and CDR2 YENEEA come from the germline V gene. With 4 bases removed from V and 2 bases from J, the gap between germline ends came to 12 bases. This CDR3 has 15 amino acids. This chain's CDR3 is CASSSMAGTYNEQFF. The CDR3 region has the DNA TGTGCCAGCAGCTCGATGGCCGGAACCTACAATGAGCAGTTCTTC.

The rearrangement joins TRBV19 to TRBJ2-7, with D uncertain. Germline values: CDR1 LNHDA, CDR2 SQIVND (reference sequence). There are 13 residues in the CDR3. With 4 bases removed from V and 3 bases from J, the gap between germline ends came to 10 bases. CDR3 coding DNA: TGTGCCAGTAGTAAGCCCACTGGCTACGAGCAGTACTTC. This encodes CASSKPTGYEQYF.

The chain uses TRBV6-5 and TRBJ1-2; weak D call: TRBD1 (6 bases). Trimming stripped 7 bases from V and 7 bases from J, with 16 bases between. This CDR3 comprises 13 residues. The V gene's germline CDR1 is MNHEY and CDR2 SVGAGI. CDR3 in amino acids: CASKEGGSGGYTF. CDR3 in DNA: TGTGCCAGCAAGGAGGGGGGCTCGGGTGGCTACACCTTC.